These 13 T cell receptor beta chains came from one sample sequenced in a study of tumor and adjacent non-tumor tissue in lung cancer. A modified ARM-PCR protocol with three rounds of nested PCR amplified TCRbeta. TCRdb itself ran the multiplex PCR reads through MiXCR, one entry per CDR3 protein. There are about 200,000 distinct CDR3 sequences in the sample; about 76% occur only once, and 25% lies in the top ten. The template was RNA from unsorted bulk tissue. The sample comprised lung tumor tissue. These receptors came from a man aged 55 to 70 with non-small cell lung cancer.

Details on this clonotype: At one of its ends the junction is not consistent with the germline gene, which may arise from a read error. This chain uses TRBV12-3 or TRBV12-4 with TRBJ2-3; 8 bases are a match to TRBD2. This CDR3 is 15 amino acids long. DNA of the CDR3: TGTGCTAGCAGTTTATGGCGGGGGGACACAGATAGGCAGTATTTT. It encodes CASSLWRGDTDRQYF.

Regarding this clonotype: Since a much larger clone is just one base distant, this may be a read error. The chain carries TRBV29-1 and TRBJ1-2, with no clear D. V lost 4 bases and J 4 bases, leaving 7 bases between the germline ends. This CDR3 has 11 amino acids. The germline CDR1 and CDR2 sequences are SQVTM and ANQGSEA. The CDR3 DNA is TGCAGCGTTGTATCAAGCTATGGCTACACCTTC. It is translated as CSVVSSYGYTF.

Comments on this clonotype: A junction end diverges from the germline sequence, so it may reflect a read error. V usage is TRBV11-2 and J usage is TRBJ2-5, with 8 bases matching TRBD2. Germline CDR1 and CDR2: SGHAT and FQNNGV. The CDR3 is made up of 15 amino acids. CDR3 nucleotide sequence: TGTGCCAGCAGCCTAAGACGGGGGGGCGCGGAGACCCAGTATTTC. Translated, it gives CASSLRRGGAETQYF.

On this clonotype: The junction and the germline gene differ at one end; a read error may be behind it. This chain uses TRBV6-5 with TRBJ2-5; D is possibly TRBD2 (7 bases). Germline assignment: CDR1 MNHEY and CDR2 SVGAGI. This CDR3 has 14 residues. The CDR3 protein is CASIDTGTAGAEYF. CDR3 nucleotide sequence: TGTGCCAGCATTGATACCGGGACCGCGGGGGCCGAATATTTC.

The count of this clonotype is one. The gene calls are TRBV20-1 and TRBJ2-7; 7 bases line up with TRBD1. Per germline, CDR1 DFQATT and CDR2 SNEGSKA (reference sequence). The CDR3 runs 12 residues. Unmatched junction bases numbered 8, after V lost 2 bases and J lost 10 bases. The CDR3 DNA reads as TGCAGTGCTAGAAAGAACAGGGGCGAACAGTACTTC. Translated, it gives CSARKNRGEQYF.

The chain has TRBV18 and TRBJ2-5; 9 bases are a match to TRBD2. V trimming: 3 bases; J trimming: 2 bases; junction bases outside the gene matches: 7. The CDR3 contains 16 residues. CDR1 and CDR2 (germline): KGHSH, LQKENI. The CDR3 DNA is TGTGCCAGCTCACCCGCGGGCACTAGCGGGCAAGAGACCCAGTACTTC. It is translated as CASSPAGTSGQETQYF. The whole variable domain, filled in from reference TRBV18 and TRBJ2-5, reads NAGVMQNPRHLVRRRGQEARLRCSPMKGHSHVYWYRQLPEEGLKFMVYLQKENIIDESGMPKERFSAEFPKEGPSILRIQQVVRGDSAAYFCASSPAGTSGQETQYFGPGTRLLVL.

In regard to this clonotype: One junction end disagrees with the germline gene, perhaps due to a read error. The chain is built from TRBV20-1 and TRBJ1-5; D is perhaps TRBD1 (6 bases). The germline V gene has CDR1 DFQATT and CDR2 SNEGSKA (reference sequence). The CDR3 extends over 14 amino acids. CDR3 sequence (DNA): TGCAGTGCTATAAGGGGTGGGGGCAATCAGCCCCTGCATTTT. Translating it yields CSAIRGGGNQPLHF.

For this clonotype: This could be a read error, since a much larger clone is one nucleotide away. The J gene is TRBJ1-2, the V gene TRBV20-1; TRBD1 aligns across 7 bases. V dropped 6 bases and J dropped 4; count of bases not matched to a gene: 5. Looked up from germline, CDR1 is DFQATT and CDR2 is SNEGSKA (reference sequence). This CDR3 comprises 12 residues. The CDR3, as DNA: TGCAGTGCCTCGGGACAGCTCTATGGCTACACCTTC. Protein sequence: CSASGQLYGYTF.

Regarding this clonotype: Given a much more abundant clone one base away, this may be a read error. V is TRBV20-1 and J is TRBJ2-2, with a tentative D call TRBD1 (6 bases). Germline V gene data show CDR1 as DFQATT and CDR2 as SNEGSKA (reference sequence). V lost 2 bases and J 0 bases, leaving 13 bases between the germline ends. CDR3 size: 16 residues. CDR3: CSARNLKGANTGELFF. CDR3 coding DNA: TGCAGTGCTAGAAATCTAAAGGGGGCGAACACCGGGGAGCTGTTTTTT.

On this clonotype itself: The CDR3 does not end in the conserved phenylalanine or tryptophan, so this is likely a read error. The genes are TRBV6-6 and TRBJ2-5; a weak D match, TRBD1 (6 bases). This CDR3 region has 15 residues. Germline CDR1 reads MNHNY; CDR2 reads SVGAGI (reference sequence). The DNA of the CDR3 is TGTGCCAGCAGCCCAGCAAGGGGGATACAAGGGACCCAGTACTTA. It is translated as CASSPARGIQGTQYL.

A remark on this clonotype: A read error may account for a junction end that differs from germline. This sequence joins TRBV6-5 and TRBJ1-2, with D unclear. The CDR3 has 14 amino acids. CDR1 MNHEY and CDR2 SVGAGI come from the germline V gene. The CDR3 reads CASSYSSFGYGYIF. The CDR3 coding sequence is TGTGCCAGTAGTTACTCTTCGTTCGGCTATGGCTACATCTTC.

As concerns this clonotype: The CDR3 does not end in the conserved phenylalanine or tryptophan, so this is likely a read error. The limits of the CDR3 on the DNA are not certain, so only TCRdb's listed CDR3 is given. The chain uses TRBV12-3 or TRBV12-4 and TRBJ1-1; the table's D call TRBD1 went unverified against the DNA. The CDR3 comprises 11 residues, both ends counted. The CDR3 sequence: CASSLGQVFFC.

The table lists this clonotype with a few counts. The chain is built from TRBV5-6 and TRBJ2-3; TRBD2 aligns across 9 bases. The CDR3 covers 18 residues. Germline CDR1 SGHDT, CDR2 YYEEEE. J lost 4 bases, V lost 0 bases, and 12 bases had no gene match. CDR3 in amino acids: CASSLGLAVRRVADTQYF. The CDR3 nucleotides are TGTGCCAGCAGCTTGGGACTAGCGGTACGTCGGGTCGCAGATACGCAGTATTTT.